This entry concerns a single T cell receptor (beta chain). Germline loops: CDR1 SEHNR, CDR2 FQNEAQ (reference sequence). With 1 base removed from V and 4 bases from J, the gap between germline ends came to 7 bases. The CDR3 totals 14 residues. The sample comes from a study of blood T cell repertoires in COVID-19. At the level of the study: PBMCs, B-cell-depleted T cells, or T cells were the source of the cDNA or gDNA that made up the material.

Original handling: Scientists estimated how many nucleated cells there were by amplifying reference gene primers. TCRdb's copy holds only in-frame clones and misses some; the assay was immunoSEQ multiplex PCR. The V and J calls and clone size come from that table; D and trimming were worked out from the DNA. The sample consists of roughly 200,000 clones, 82% of them appearing once. The sequence was collected from a woman between 55 and 75 years old with COVID-19, enrolled during active disease. What was sequenced was peripheral blood. The rearrangement uses TRBV7-9 and TRBJ1-4; D is unclear. Here the CDR3 reads CASSLGRNNEKLFF. CDR3 bases: TGTGCCAGCAGCTTAGGGCGGAATAATGAAAAACTGTTTTTT.